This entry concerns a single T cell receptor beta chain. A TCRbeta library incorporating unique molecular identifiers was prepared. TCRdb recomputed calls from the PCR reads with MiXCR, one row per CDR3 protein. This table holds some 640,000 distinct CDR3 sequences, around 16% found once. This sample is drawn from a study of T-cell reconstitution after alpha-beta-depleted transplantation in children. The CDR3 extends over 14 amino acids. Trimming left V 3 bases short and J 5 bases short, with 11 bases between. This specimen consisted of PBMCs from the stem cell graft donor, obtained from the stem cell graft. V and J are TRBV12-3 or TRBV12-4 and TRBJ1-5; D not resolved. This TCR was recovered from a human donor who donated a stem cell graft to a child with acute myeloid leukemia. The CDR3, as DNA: TGTGCCAGCAGTTTCCGGGCGGGGTATCAGCCCCAGCATTTT. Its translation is CASSFRAGYQPQHF.